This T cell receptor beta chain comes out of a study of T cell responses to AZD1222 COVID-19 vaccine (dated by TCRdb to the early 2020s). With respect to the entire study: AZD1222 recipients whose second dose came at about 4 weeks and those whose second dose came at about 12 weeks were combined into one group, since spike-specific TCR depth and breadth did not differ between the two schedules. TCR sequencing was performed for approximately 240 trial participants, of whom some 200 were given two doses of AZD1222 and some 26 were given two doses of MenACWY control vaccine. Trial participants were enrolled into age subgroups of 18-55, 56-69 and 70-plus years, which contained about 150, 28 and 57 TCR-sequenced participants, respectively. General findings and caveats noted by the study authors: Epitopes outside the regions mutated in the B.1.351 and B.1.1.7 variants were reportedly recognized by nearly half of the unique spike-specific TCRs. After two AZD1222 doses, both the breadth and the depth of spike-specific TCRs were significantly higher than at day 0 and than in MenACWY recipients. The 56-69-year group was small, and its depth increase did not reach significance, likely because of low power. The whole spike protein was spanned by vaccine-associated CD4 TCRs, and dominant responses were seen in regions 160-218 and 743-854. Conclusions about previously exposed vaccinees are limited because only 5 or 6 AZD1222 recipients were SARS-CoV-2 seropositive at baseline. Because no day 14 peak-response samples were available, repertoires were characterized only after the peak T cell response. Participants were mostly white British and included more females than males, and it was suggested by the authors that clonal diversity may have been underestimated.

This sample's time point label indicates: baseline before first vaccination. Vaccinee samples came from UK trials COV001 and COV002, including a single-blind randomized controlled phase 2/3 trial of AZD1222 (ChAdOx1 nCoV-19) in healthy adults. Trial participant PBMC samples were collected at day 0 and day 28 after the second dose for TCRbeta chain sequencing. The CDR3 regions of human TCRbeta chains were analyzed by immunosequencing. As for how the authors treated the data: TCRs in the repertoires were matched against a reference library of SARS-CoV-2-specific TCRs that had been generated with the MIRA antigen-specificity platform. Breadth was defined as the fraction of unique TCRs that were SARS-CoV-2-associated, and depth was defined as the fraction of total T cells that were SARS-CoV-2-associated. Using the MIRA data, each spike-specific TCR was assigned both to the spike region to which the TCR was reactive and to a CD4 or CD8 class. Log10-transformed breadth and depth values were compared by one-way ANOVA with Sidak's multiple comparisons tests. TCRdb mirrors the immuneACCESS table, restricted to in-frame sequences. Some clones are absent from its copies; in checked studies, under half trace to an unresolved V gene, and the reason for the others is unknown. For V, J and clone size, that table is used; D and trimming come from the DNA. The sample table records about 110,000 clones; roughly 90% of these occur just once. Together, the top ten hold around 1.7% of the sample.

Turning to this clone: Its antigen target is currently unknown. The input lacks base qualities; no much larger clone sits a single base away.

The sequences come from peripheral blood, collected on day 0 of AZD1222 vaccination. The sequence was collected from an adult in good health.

In nucleotides, the sequence is TGCGCCAGCAGCCAAGAATTCGGGGCGGGACAGCATAATGAAAAACTGTTTTTT. Its protein reads: CASSQEFGAGQHNEKLFF. The sequence joins TRBV4-1 to TRBJ1-4; 7 middle bases align to TRBD1. Trimmed from V: 0 bases; trimmed from J: 4 bases; junction bases lacking a gene match: 11. Inclusive of the bounding cysteine and phenylalanine, the CDR3 is 18 residues long. The read is trimmed to its CDR3 DNA, 54 bases read in frame from base 1. CDR1 and CDR2 (MGHRA, YSYEKL) derive from the germline V gene.